These 26 T cell receptor beta chains were sequenced from one sample in a study of STAT5B mutations in CD4+ large granular lymphocyte leukemia. The protocol was immunoSEQ multiplex PCR, while the TCRdb copy is restricted to in-frame clones and leaves out a portion. The top ten hold more than 60% of the sample, which has about 4,900 clones, around 88% seen once. Source material: PBMCs. The receptors derive from a man aged 35 to 55 with CD4+ T-cell large granular lymphocyte leukemia.

The gene calls are TRBV5-6 and TRBJ2-1; D may match TRBD1 or TRBD2 (6 bases each). The germline V gene has CDR1 SGHDT and CDR2 YYEEEE. The CDR3 is 16 amino acids. V was clipped by 0 bases and J by 1 base, with 11 bases between them. CDR3 sequence: CASSLGQGRSYNEQFF. CDR3 sequence (DNA): TGTGCCAGCAGCTTGGGGCAGGGGAGGTCCTACAATGAGCAGTTCTTC.

The rearrangement links TRBV19 to TRBJ2-2; a possible D gene is TRBD2 (6 bases). This CDR3 contains 15 residues. The V end was cut by 4 bases, the J end by 6 bases, with 15 bases between. Per the germline V gene, CDR1 is LNHDA and CDR2 is SQIVND (reference sequence). The CDR3 DNA follows: TGTGCCAGTAGTACCTTCTCTAGCGTCCCCGGGGAGCTGTTTTTT. It is translated as CASSTFSSVPGELFF.

The gene calls are TRBV30 and TRBJ2-6; 13 bases are a match to TRBD2. With 4 bases clipped from V and 4 bases from J, the junction kept 10 bases outside the gene matches. The CDR3 has 18 residues. Germline V gives CDR1 GTSNPN, CDR2 SVGIG (reference sequence). CDR3 coding DNA: TGTGCCTGGATCACCGGGACTAGCGGGGTGTGGGGGGCCAACGTCCTGACTTTC. Protein sequence: CAWITGTSGVWGANVLTF.

The rearrangement links TRBV6-6 to TRBJ2-6; 7 bases are shared with TRBD2. From germline, CDR1 is MNHNY and CDR2 SVGAGI (reference sequence). The CDR3 totals 16 residues. The trim removed 6 bases at V and 0 bases at J, leaving 5 bases unmatched. This CDR3 reads CASSRAGISGANVLTF. CDR3 nucleotides: TGTGCCAGCAGCAGAGCGGGAATCTCTGGGGCCAACGTCCTGACTTTC.

The chain joins TRBV27 to TRBJ1-5; D is unclear. CDR1 is MNHEY and CDR2 is SMNVEV in the germline V gene (reference sequence). The V end was cut by 6 bases, the J end by 3 bases, with 6 bases between. The CDR3 sequence is 12 residues long. In DNA, the CDR3 is TGTGCCAGCAGCGGATACAATCAGCCCCAGCATTTT. Translation gives CASSGYNQPQHF.

The chain couples TRBV10-3 to TRBJ2-7, with 8 bases that match TRBD1. Germline V lookup: CDR1 ENHRY, CDR2 SYGVKD. V lost 1 base, J lost 5 bases, and 4 bases stayed unmatched. The CDR3 totals 14 residues. This CDR3 reads CAISELDREDEQYF. The CDR3 DNA sequence: TGTGCCATCAGTGAGTTGGACAGGGAGGACGAGCAGTACTTC.

This chain connects TRBV6-1 to TRBJ1-5; a possible D gene is TRBD1 (6 bases). Germline CDR1 is MNHNS and CDR2 is SASEGT. V was shortened by 5 bases and J by 5 bases, with 13 bases between the two germline ends. The CDR3 is made up of 14 amino acids. The CDR3 region has the DNA TGTGCCAGCAGTTTACAGGGAGGGGATCAGCCCCAGCATTTT. Its protein product is CASSLQGGDQPQHF.

The chain has TRBV6-1 and TRBJ1-5, with D perhaps matching TRBD1 (5 bases). CDR1 and CDR2 from the germline V gene are MNHNS and SASEGT. This CDR3 is built from 13 residues. V lost 10 bases and J 5 bases, leaving 15 bases between the germline ends. The CDR3 nucleotides read TGTGCCACCGCAGTACAGGAGGATCAGCCCCAGCATTTT. Translating gives CATAVQEDQPQHF.

The chain recombines TRBV6-1 with TRBJ1-2; maybe TRBD1 (5 bases). V dropped 3 bases and J dropped 5 bases, with 10 bases sitting between them. The CDR3 loop spans 13 amino acids. Germline-derived CDR1 and CDR2 are MNHNS and SASEGT. The CDR3 region is CASSESQAYGYTF. The CDR3 DNA reads TGTGCCAGCAGTGAGTCACAGGCTTATGGCTACACCTTC.

The gene calls are TRBV7-9 and TRBJ1-1; D is ambiguous. With 4 bases removed from V and 5 bases from J, the gap between germline ends came to 11 bases. The CDR3 loop spans 13 amino acids. The germline CDR1 and CDR2 sequences are SEHNR and FQNEAQ (reference sequence). The CDR3 loop is CASSSMDGTEAFF. As DNA, the CDR3 is TGTGCCAGCAGCTCCATGGACGGGACTGAAGCTTTCTTT.

The chain joins TRBV2 to TRBJ2-3; TRBD2 aligns across 7 bases. CDR1 and CDR2 (germline): SNHLY, FYNNEI. The CDR3 runs to 14 residues. V lost 11 bases, J lost 2 bases, and 10 bases stayed unmatched. Here the CDR3 DNA reads TGTGCCGCCTCCCGGGGGGTTGACACAGATACGCAGTATTTT. Translating gives CAASRGVDTDTQYF.

This clone was seen only once. The chain recombines TRBV6-4 with TRBJ1-1; 8 nucleotides line up with TRBD1. The CDR3 has 13 amino acids. V was pared by 4 bases and J by 5 bases, with 3 bases of the junction left unmatched. Germline CDR1 reads MRHNA; CDR2 reads SNTAGT. Here the CDR3 DNA reads TGTGCCAGCAGTGGGACAGGGAGAACTGAAGCTTTCTTT. Translating gives CASSGTGRTEAFF.

CDR3 DNA sequence: TGTGCCAGCAGTGGCCCGACAGGGTTCACAGATACGCAGTATTTT. It encodes CASSGPTGFTDTQYF. The V and J genes are TRBV6-1 and TRBJ2-3; 7 bases fit TRBD1. V shed 4 bases, J shed 2 bases, and the junction held 6 bases outside the gene matches. Per the germline V gene, CDR1 is MNHNS and CDR2 is SASEGT. This CDR3 spans 15 amino acids.

This chain connects TRBV2 to TRBJ2-7, with TRBD2 identical over 8 bases. The length of the CDR3 is 14 residues. Germline CDR1 is SNHLY and CDR2 is FYNNEI. The ends lost 8 bases at V and 11 bases at J; junction bases unmatched: 17. CDR3 coding DNA: TGTGCCAGCCGCAAAAAAAGGGGTCCGGGAGGGGAGTACTTC. It translates to CASRKKRGPGGEYF.

V usage is TRBV6-5 and J usage is TRBJ1-6; D remains unclear. The length of the CDR3 is 15 residues. In germline, CDR1 is MNHEY, CDR2 SVGAGI. V lost 0 bases, J lost 10 bases, and 13 bases lay in between. The chain's CDR3 is CASSYSNRGDSPLHF. CDR3 DNA: TGTGCCAGCAGTTACTCGAACAGAGGCGACTCACCCCTCCACTTT.

The chain uses TRBV6-4 and TRBJ1-2; no firm D call. The CDR3 sequence is 13 residues long. V lost 6 bases to trimming and J lost 4 bases, with 12 bases between them. Germline V gene lookup returns CDR1 MRHNA and CDR2 SNTAGT. CDR3: CASRAEGSYGYTF. The CDR3 nucleotides read TGTGCCAGCAGGGCCGAGGGCTCCTATGGCTACACCTTC.

The chain carries TRBV10-2 and TRBJ1-1; D perhaps matches TRBD1 (6 bases). This CDR3 spans 13 amino acids. From germline, CDR1 is WSHSY and CDR2 SAAADI. V was pared by 6 bases and J by 4 bases, with 12 bases between. The CDR3 here is CASRQQGGTEAFF. DNA of the CDR3: TGCGCCAGCAGGCAACAGGGTGGCACTGAAGCTTTCTTT.

The CDR3 DNA reads TGCGCCAGCAGTGCGGACTATGGCTACACCTTC. Its protein product is CASSADYGYTF. V and J are TRBV10-2 and TRBJ1-2; D unclear. The CDR3 has 11 amino acids. V was pared by 4 bases and J by 3 bases, with 3 bases between. From germline, CDR1 is WSHSY and CDR2 SAAADI.

The J gene is TRBJ2-1, the V gene TRBV13, with 8 bases lining up with TRBD2. The V gene's germline CDR1 is PRHDT and CDR2 FYEKMQ (reference sequence). This CDR3 is 16 amino acids long. The J segment lost 3 bases and the V segment lost 0 bases, leaving 4 bases of the junction unmatched. In nucleotides, the CDR3 is TGTGCCAGCAGCTTAGGGGGACTAGTAATCTACAATGAGCAGTTCTTC. Translation: CASSLGGLVIYNEQFF.

The table lists this clone with a count of one. This rearrangement joins TRBV6-5 to TRBJ1-2; 10 bases map to TRBD1. With V trimmed by 6 bases and J by 4 bases, 2 bases remained unmatched. The CDR3 totals 13 residues. Germline V gene sequence: CDR1 MNHEY, CDR2 SVGAGI. As DNA, the CDR3 is TGTGCCAGCAGCCGGGACAGGGGCTATGGCTACACCTTC. Translation: CASSRDRGYGYTF.

V usage is TRBV10-1 and J usage is TRBJ2-1; the D gene is possibly TRBD2 (6 bases). Trimming cost V 5 bases and J 7 bases, with 18 bases left between them. This CDR3 contains 15 residues. Germline V gene data show CDR1 as WNHNN and CDR2 as SYGVQD (reference sequence). The CDR3 bases are TGCGCCAGCAGTACCAGTGGCGGGATAGATAATGAGCAGTTCTTC. Translation gives CASSTSGGIDNEQFF.

The chain couples TRBV10-2 to TRBJ2-3; 7 bases agree with TRBD1. V shed 3 bases, J shed 2 bases, and the junction held 5 bases outside the gene matches. Germline V gene data show CDR1 as WSHSY and CDR2 as SAAADI. The CDR3 totals 15 residues. CDR3 loop: CASSDPGTVTDTQYF. The CDR3 region has the DNA TGCGCCAGCAGTGACCCCGGGACAGTCACAGATACGCAGTATTTT.

This clone was picked up a small number of times. The chain combines TRBV18 with TRBJ1-4; weak D call: TRBD1 (6 bases). Trimming took 5 bases from V and 7 from J, leaving 14 bases between them. CDR1 and CDR2 (germline): KGHSH, LQKENI. The CDR3 loop spans 14 amino acids. CDR3 sequence reads: CASSSPGQIEKLFF. The CDR3 DNA follows: TGTGCCAGCTCATCCCCGGGACAAATTGAAAAACTGTTTTTT.

The chain links TRBV30 to TRBJ1-6; D possibly corresponds to TRBD1 (5 bases). V lost 8 bases to trimming and J lost 8 bases, with 19 bases between them. The CDR3 contains 14 residues. Germline lookup yields CDR1 GTSNPN and CDR2 SVGIG (reference sequence). The DNA of the CDR3 is TGTGCCGGGTTTTTGGGGACGACGGATTCACCCCTCCACTTT. Encoded protein: CAGFLGTTDSPLHF.

V is TRBV6-1 and J is TRBJ2-3; 9 nucleotides line up with TRBD2. The CDR3 has 15 residues. Germline V gene sequence: CDR1 MNHNS, CDR2 SASEGT. V gave up 5 bases and J gave up 0 bases; unmatched junction bases: 3. CDR3 region: CASSLAGPSTDTQYF. The CDR3 DNA reads as TGTGCCAGCAGTCTAGCGGGGCCTAGCACAGATACGCAGTATTTT.

The CDR3 sequence: CASSLQDGEQFF. DNA for the CDR3: TGTGCCAGCAGCTTACAGGACGGTGAGCAGTTCTTC. V usage is TRBV7-9 and J usage is TRBJ2-1, with no clear D. In germline, CDR1 is SEHNR, CDR2 FQNEAQ (reference sequence). The CDR3 runs 12 residues. V was pared by 2 bases and J by 9 bases, with 8 bases between.